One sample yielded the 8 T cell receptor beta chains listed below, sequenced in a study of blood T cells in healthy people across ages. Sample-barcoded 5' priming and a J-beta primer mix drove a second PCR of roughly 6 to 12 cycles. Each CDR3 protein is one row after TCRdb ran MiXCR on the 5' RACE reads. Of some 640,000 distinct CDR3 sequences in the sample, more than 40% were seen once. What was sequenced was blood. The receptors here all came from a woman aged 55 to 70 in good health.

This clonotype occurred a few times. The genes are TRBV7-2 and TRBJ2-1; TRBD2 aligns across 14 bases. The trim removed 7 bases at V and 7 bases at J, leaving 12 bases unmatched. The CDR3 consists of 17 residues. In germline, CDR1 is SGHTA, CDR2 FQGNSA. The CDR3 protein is CASIPKSGTSGSNEQFF. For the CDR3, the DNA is TGTGCCAGCATCCCGAAGTCCGGGACTAGCGGGAGTAATGAGCAGTTCTTC.

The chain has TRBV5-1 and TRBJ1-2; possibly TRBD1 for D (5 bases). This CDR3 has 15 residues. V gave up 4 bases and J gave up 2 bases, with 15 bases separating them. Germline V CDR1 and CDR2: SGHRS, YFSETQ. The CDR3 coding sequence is TGCGCCAGCAGCCCGAACGCGGGACCCAACTATGGCTACACCTTC. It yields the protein CASSPNAGPNYGYTF.

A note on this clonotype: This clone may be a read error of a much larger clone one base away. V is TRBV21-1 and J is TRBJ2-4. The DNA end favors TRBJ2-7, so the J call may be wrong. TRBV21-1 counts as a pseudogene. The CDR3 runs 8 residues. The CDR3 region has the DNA TGTGCCAGGTACGAGCAGTACTTC. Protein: CARYEQYF.

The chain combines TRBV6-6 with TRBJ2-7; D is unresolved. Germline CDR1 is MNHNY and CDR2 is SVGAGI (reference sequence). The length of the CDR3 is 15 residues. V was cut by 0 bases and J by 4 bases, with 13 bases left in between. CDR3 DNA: TGTGCCAGCAGTTACTCTCCTAATTCCGGGTACGAGCAGTACTTC. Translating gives CASSYSPNSGYEQYF.

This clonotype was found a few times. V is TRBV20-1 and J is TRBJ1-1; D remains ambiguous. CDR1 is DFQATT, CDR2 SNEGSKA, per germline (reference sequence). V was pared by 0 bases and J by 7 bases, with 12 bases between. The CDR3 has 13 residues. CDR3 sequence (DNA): TGCAGTGCTAGAGATCGGCAGGCAAATGAAGCTTTCTTT. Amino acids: CSARDRQANEAFF.

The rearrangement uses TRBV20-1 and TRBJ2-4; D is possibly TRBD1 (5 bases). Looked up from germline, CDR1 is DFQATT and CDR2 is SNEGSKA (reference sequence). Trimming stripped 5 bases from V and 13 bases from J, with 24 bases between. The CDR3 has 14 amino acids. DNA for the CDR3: TGCAGTGCTCCCCTAGACAGTTTTTTCGATGAGCAGTACTTC. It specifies CSAPLDSFFDEQYF.

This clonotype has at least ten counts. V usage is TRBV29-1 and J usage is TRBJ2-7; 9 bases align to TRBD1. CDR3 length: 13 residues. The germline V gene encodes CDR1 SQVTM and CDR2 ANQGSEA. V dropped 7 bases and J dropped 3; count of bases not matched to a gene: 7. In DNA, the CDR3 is TGCAGCGGAACCGGGACAGGGTACTACGAGCAGTACTTC. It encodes CSGTGTGYYEQYF.

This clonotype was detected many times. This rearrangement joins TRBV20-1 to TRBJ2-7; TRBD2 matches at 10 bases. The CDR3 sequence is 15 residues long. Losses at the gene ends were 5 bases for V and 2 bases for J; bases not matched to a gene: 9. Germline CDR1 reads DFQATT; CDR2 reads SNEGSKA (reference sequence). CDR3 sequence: CSARRTSGNPYEQYF. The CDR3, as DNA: TGCAGTGCTCGAAGAACTAGCGGGAACCCCTACGAGCAGTACTTC.